The clone carrying this T cell receptor (beta chain) occurred a few times. Its antigen is currently unknown. The entry originates in a study of cytomegalovirus exposure and HLA in healthy donors. There are 16 residues in the CDR3. From germline, CDR1 is SGHVS and CDR2 FQNEAQ. The V segment lost 3 bases and the J segment 0 bases; nucleotides outside the gene matches: 5. PCR amplification relied on 60 Vbeta primers (plus 13 Jbeta primers). Generated by immunoSEQ multiplex PCR, the TCRdb table keeps only in-frame clones and is missing some. This repertoire shows fewer than 100,000 clones, 7.6% found once; its top ten account for about 2.1%. Findings and limits, study-wide: Donor immune exposure was known only as CMV serostatus. Later, TCR association rates were found to vary by HLA locus, highest for DRB1 and lowest for HLA-C.

This sequence was found in a man aged 45-60 years in good health and CMV-seronegative. This chain links TRBV7-8 with TRBJ2-7, with 10 bases fitting TRBD2. Sample: PBMCs. CDR3 sequence: CASSFGLAAYSYEQYF. Here the CDR3 DNA reads TGTGCCAGCAGCTTCGGACTAGCGGCCTACTCCTACGAGCAGTACTTC.